This TCR beta chain was found in a study of cytomegalovirus exposure and HLA in healthy donors. Whole-study context: T cells numbering about 179 million yielded 100 million to 120 million unique TCR beta sequences in an earlier analysis.

Study-wide findings and caveats: A previous analysis found most TCR beta V segments productive roughly 90% or roughly 30% of the time.

A word on this clone: As yet, its antigen is unknown.

60 Vbeta and 13 Jbeta primers were used in PCR. Per the authors' pipeline: There were 80 million or so unique TCR beta chains by a later count, and approximately 12 million of them were shared. Sequencing was performed with immunoSEQ multiplex PCR; in TCRdb, only in-frame clones are kept and a portion is missing. That table furnishes V, J and clone size, whereas the DNA furnished D and trimming. The data show approximately 170,000 clones, 55% to 70% seen once. Germline V CDR1 and CDR2: KGHSH, LQKENI. With 6 bases clipped from V and 3 bases from J, the junction kept 13 bases outside the gene matches. The CDR3 extends over 17 amino acids.

The chain combines TRBV18 with TRBJ1-5, with TRBD1 identical over 8 bases. This sequence originates from a woman in her forties in good health and CMV-seropositive. The source material was PBMCs. The CDR3: CASSPRGPDLSNQPQHF. The CDR3 DNA reads TGTGCCAGCTCGCCCAGGGGGCCCGATTTATCCAATCAGCCCCAGCATTTT.